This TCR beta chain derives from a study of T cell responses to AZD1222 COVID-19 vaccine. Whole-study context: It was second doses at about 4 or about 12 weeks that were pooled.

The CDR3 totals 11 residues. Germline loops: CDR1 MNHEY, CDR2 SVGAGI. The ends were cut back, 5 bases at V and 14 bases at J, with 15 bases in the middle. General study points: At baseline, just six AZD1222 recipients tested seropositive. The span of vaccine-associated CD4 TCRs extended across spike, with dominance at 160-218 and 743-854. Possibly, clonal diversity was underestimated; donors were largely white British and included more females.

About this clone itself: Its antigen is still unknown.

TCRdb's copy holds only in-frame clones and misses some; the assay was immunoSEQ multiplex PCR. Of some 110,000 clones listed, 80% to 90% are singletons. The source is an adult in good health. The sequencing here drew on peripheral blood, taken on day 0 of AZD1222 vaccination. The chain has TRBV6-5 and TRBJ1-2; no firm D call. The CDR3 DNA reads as TGTGCCAGCAGTAACAGCCCCGAGGGTACCTTC. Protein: CASSNSPEGTF.